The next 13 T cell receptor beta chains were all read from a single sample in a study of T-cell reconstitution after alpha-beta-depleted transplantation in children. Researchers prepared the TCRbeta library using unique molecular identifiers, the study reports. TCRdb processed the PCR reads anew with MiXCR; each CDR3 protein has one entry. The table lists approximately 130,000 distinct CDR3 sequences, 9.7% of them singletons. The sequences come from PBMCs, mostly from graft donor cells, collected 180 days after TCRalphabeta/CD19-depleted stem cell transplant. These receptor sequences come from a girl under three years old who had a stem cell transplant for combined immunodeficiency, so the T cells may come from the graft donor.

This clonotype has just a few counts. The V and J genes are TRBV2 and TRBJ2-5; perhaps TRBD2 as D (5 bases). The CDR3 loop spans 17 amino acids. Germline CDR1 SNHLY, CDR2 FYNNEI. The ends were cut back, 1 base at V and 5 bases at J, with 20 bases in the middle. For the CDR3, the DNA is TGTGCCAGCAGTGAAGACCCTAACAGAGGACTCGGGGAGACCCAGTACTTC. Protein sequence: CASSEDPNRGLGETQYF. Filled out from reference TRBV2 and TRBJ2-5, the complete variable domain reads EPEVTQTPSHQVTQMGQEVILRCVPISNHLYFYWYRQILGQKVEFLVSFYNNEISEKSEIFDDQFSVERPDGSNFTLKIRSTKLEDSAMYFCASSEDPNRGLGETQYFGPGTRLLVL.

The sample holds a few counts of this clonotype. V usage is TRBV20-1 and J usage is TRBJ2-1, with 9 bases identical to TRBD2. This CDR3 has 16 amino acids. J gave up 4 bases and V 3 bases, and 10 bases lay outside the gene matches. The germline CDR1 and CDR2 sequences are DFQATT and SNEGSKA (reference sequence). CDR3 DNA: TGCAGTGCTAGTGGGAGCGGGGGGCTTCGATACAATGAGCAGTTCTTC. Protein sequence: CSASGSGGLRYNEQFF.

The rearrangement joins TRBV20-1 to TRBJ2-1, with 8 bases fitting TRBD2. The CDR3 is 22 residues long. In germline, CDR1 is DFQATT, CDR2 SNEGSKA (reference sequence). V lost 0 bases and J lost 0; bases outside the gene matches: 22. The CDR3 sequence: CSARDRLKVTSGYWSSYNEQFF. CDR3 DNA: TGCAGTGCTAGAGATCGCCTTAAAGTTACTAGCGGCTACTGGAGCTCCTACAATGAGCAGTTCTTC.

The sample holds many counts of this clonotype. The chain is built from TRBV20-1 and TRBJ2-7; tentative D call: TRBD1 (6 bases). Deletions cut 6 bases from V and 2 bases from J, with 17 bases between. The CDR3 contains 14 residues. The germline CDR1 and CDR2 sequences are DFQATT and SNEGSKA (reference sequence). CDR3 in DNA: TGCAGTGCCCATACAGGGTACCGGACCTACGAGCAGTACTTC. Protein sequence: CSAHTGYRTYEQYF.

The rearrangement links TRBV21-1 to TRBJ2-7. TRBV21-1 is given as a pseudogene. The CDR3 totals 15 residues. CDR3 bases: TGTGCCAGCAGCCAAGCCCAGCGAAGCGTAGGCGAGCAGTACTTC. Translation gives CASSQAQRSVGEQYF.

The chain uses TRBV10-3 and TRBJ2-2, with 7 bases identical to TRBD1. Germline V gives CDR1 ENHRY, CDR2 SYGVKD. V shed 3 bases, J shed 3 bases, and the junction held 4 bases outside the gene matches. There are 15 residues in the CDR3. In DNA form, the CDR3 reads TGTGCCATCAGTGATAAGGGGGCGGACACCGGGGAGCTGTTTTTT. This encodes CAISDKGADTGELFF.

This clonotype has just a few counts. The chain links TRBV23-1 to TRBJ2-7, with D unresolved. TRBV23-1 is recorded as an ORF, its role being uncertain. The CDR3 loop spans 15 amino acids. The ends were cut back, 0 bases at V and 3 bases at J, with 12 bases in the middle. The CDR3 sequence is CASSQSYASLYEQYF. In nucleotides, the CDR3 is TGCGCCAGCAGTCAATCCTACGCCTCACTCTACGAGCAGTACTTC.

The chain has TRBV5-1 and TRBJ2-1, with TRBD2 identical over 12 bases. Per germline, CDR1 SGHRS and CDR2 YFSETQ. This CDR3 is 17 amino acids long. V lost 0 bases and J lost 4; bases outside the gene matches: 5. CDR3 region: CASSLALTSGSYNEQFF. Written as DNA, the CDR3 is TGCGCCAGCAGCTTGGCCCTGACTAGCGGGAGTTACAATGAGCAGTTCTTC.

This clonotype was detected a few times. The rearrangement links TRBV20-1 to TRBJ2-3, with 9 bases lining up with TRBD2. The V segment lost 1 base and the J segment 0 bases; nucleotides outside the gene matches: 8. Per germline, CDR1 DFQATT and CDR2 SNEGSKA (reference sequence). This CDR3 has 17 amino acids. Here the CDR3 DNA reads TGCAGTGCTAGAGGGATAGCGGGAGACGCTAGCACAGATACGCAGTATTTT. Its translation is CSARGIAGDASTDTQYF.

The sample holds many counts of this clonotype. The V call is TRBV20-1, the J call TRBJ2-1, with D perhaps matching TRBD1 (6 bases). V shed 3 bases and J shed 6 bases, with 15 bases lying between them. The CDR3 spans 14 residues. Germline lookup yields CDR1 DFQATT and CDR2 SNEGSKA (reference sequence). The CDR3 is CSARGETGINEQFF. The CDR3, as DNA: TGCAGTGCTAGGGGGGAAACAGGGATCAATGAGCAGTTCTTC.

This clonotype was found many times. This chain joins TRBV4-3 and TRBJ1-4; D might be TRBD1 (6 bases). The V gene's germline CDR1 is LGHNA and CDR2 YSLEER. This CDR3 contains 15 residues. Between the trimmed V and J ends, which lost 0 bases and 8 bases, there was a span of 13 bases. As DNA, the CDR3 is TGCGCCAGCAGCCAAGATGGGGGGCCAGGGGAAAAACTGTTTTTT. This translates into CASSQDGGPGEKLFF.

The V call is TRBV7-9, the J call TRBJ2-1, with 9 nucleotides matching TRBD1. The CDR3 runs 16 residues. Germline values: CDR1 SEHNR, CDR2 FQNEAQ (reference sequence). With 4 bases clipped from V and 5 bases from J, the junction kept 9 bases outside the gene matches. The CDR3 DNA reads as TGTGCCAGCAGCTCTCTGCGGGGACAGGGCCACAATGAGCAGTTCTTC. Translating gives CASSSLRGQGHNEQFF.

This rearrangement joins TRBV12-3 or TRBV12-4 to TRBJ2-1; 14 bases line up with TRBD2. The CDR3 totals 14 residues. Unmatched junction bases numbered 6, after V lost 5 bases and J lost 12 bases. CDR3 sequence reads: CASSRLAGGLGQFF. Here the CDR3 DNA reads TGTGCCAGCAGTAGACTAGCGGGGGGGCTAGGGCAGTTCTTC.